Listed below are T cell receptor beta chains from one sample, sequenced in a study of cytomegalovirus exposure and HLA in healthy donors. Clones were read by immunoSEQ multiplex PCR, and TCRdb kept only the in-frame ones, dropping some. Of about 160,000 clones listed, about 72% were seen once; the top ten hold more than 1.2%. The sequencing input was PBMCs. These receptors all stem from a man in his fifties or sixties in good health and CMV-seronegative. Each CDR3 is given with its conserved first and last residue. The D gene is left open where the match is weak. Some rows mark clone size as missing; the rest say once, few, many or name a class of expanded clone.

J	V	size	D	length	CDR3	DNA
TRBJ1-2	TRBV30	once	NA	12	CAWEAGNYGYTF	TGTGCCTGGGAGGCAGGGAACTATGGCTACACCTTC
TRBJ1-1	TRBV10-1	NA	NA	13	CASSEQGNTEAFF	TGCGCCAGCAGTGAACAGGGGAACACTGAAGCTTTCTTT
TRBJ2-5	TRBV19	once	NA	14	CASRPPRDQETQYF	TGTGCCAGTAGGCCCCCTCGGGACCAAGAGACCCAGTACTTC
TRBJ1-1	TRBV10-3	NA	NA	16	CAISESRGQVVSLAFF	TGTGCCATCAGTGAGTCGCGGGGGCAGGTAGTTTCTCTAGCTTTCTTT
TRBJ2-3	TRBV18	NA	NA	17	CASSYRQARPSTDTQYF	TGTGCCAGCTCATACAGACAGGCTCGACCTAGCACAGATACGCAGTATTTT
TRBJ1-6	TRBV19	NA	TRBD1	17	CASSIATRTGGNSPLHF	TGTGCCAGTAGTATAGCGACAAGGACAGGGGGGAATTCACCCCTCCACTTT
TRBJ1-2	TRBV14	NA	TRBD1	16	CASSQEWGRGHYGYTF	TGTGCCAGCAGCCAAGAATGGGGCAGGGGGCACTATGGCTACACCTTC
TRBJ2-7	TRBV7-2	NA	NA	13	CASSSSGIYEQYF	TGTGCCAGCAGTTCATCAGGGATCTACGAGCAGTACTTC
TRBJ1-1	TRBV30	few	TRBD1	13	CAWSGTGYTEAFF	TGTGCCTGGAGTGGGACAGGGTACACTGAAGCTTTCTTT
TRBJ1-3	TRBV7-9	few	NA	17	CSSSKWGGNLSGNTIYF	TGTTCCAGCAGTAAATGGGGGGGAAACCTCTCTGGAAACACCATATATTTT
TRBJ2-2	TRBV7-2	few	TRBD1	14	CASSFGQATGELFF	TGTGCCAGCAGCTTCGGACAGGCAACCGGGGAGCTGTTTTTT
TRBJ2-1	TRBV6-5	NA	TRBD2	15	CASSYSGTSGNEQFF	TGTGCCAGCAGTTACTCCGGGACTAGCGGCAATGAGCAGTTCTTC
TRBJ2-3	TRBV9	once	NA	15	CASSVGPEGTDTQYF	TGTGCCAGCAGCGTAGGTCCAGAAGGCACAGATACGCAGTATTTT
TRBJ2-7	TRBV7-2	NA	NA	13	CASSPSAPAGQYF	TGTGCCAGCAGCCCTTCGGCCCCGGCGGGGCAGTACTTC
TRBJ2-2	TRBV7-7	NA	TRBD1	16	CASRAGGVTNTGELFF	TGTGCCAGCCGGGCAGGGGGAGTGACGAACACCGGGGAGCTGTTTTTT
TRBJ2-5	TRBV4-1	NA	TRBD2	15	CASRTSGGDQETQYF	TGCGCCAGCAGGACTAGCGGGGGGGACCAAGAGACCCAGTACTTC
TRBJ2-5	TRBV29-1	few	NA	12	CSVESGGETQYF	TGCAGCGTTGAGTCCGGGGGAGAGACCCAGTACTTC
TRBJ1-5	TRBV7-2	few	TRBD1	14	CASSPGTGVQPQHF	TGTGCCAGCAGCCCGGGGACAGGGGTACAGCCCCAGCATTTT
TRBJ2-3	TRBV12-2	NA	NA	15	CASRLIRVGGDTQYF	TGTGCAAGTCGCTTGATTAGGGTGGGGGGAGATACGCAGTATTTT
TRBJ1-2	TRBV9	NA	NA	17	CASSSKGGLGRGDGYTF	TGTGCCAGCAGCTCAAAGGGGGGACTAGGGAGGGGGGACGGCTACACCTTC
TRBJ2-3	TRBV27	NA	NA	11	CASSQTDTQYF	TGTGCCAGCAGCCAGACAGATACGCAGTATTTT
TRBJ2-2	TRBV7-8	few	TRBD1	17	CASSPTGQGSETGELFF	TGTGCCAGCAGCCCCACCGGACAGGGTTCGGAGACCGGGGAGCTGTTTTTT
TRBJ2-7	TRBV9	once	NA	13	CASSGTGSYEQYF	TGTGCCAGCAGCGGTACAGGGTCCTACGAGCAGTACTTC
TRBJ1-2	TRBV5-8	NA	NA	13	CASSPSGVRGYTF	TGTGCCAGCAGCCCGTCCGGGGTGCGTGGCTACACCTTC
TRBJ2-1	TRBV5-4	once	NA	14	CASHRGDRRNEQFF	TGTGCCAGCCACCGGGGAGACAGGAGGAATGAGCAGTTCTTC
TRBJ2-3	TRBV11-2	NA	NA	16	CASSLDTGIGTDTQYF	TGTGCCAGCAGCTTAGATACAGGTATAGGCACAGATACGCAGTATTTT
TRBJ2-1	TRBV5-1	few	NA	15	CASSLGSSPRNEQFF	TGCGCCAGCAGCTTGGGATCTAGCCCCCGCAATGAGCAGTTCTTC
TRBJ2-5	TRBV7-9	NA	TRBD2	17	CASSLILLAGEVETQYF	TGTGCCAGCAGCTTAATTTTGCTAGCGGGAGAGGTAGAGACCCAGTACTTC
TRBJ1-2	TRBV15	NA	NA	15	CATSRQTGGYYGYTF	TGTGCCACCAGCAGACAAACGGGGGGATACTATGGCTACACCTTC
TRBJ2-2	TRBV28	NA	TRBD1	14	CASSSGQGSGELFF	TGTGCCAGCAGTTCGGGACAGGGGAGCGGGGAGCTGTTTTTT
TRBJ2-7	TRBV5-5	NA	TRBD1	13	CATSRTGVPEQYF	TGTGCCACGTCCAGGACAGGGGTACCCGAGCAGTACTTC
TRBJ2-1	TRBV9	NA	NA	12	CASSVGGGPSLF	TGTGCCAGCAGCGTAGGGGGGGGCCCGTCCCTCTTC
TRBJ2-1	TRBV7-9	NA	TRBD2	16	CSSSPPGLAAYNEQFF	TGTTCCAGCAGCCCTCCGGGACTAGCGGCGTACAATGAGCAGTTCTTC
TRBJ1-4	TRBV4-2	once	NA	16	CASSKPGAGVNEKLFF	TGTGCCAGCAGCAAACCCGGGGCAGGGGTAAATGAAAAACTGTTTTTT
TRBJ2-1	TRBV7-9	NA	TRBD1	16	CASSFRDRGLYNEQFF	TGTGCCAGCAGCTTCCGGGACAGGGGGCTCTACAATGAGCAGTTCTTC
TRBJ2-7	TRBV9	few	TRBD2	15	CASSPRLAGTYEQYF	TGTGCCAGCAGCCCCCGACTAGCGGGAACCTACGAGCAGTACTTC
TRBJ2-1	TRBV7-9	NA	NA	15	CASSPGVGSYNEQFF	TGTGCCAGCAGCCCGGGTGTGGGCTCCTACAATGAGCAGTTCTTC
TRBJ2-3	TRBV7-2	NA	NA	15	CASSLVGRRTDTQYF	TGTGCCAGCAGCTTAGTTGGCAGGCGCACAGATACGCAGTATTTT
TRBJ2-1	TRBV9	NA	NA	15	CASSAPLEIDNEQFF	TGTGCCAGCAGCGCCCCCCTTGAGATCGACAATGAGCAGTTCTTC
TRBJ2-2	TRBV29-1	NA	TRBD2	16	CSVEDPSSGGTGELFF	TGCAGCGTTGAAGATCCTTCCAGCGGGGGCACCGGGGAGCTGTTTTTT
TRBJ1-2	TRBV2	NA	NA	13	CASSLGISYGYTF	TGTGCCAGCAGCCTCGGGATCTCCTATGGCTACACCTTC
TRBJ2-2	TRBV18	NA	NA	16	CASSPSGRLNTGELFF	TGTGCCAGCTCACCATCCGGCAGGCTGAACACCGGGGAGCTGTTTTTT
TRBJ1-1	TRBV7-9	NA	NA	13	CASSLEANTEAFF	TGTGCCAGCAGCTTAGAAGCGAACACTGAAGCTTTCTTT
TRBJ1-5	TRBV28	NA	TRBD1	16	CASIALTGASNQPQHF	TGTGCCAGCATCGCCCTGACAGGGGCCAGCAATCAGCCCCAGCATTTT
TRBJ2-6	TRBV7-2	NA	TRBD1	18	CASSHRDRFYSGANVLTF	TGTGCCAGCAGCCACCGGGACAGGTTCTACTCTGGGGCCAACGTCCTGACTTTC
TRBJ1-2	TRBV28	NA	TRBD1	15	CASSWGTVANYGYTF	TGTGCCAGCAGTTGGGGGACAGTCGCTAACTATGGCTACACCTTC
TRBJ1-6	TRBV28	NA	TRBD1	16	CASSLPDRSYNSPLHF	TGTGCCAGCAGTTTACCGGACAGGTCCTATAATTCACCCCTCCACTTT
TRBJ1-3	TRBV5-4	NA	NA	15	CASSASGQGETPLYF	TGTGCCAGCAGCGCGTCAGGACAAGGGGAAACACCATTATATTTT